These T cell receptor beta chains were read from a single sample in a study of T cells in Graves' hyperthyroidism and ophthalmopathy. MiXCR, applied by TCRdb to the multiplex PCR reads, yields one record per CDR3 protein. The sample gives 370,000 or so distinct CDR3 sequences, roughly 14% of which show up once; 20% to 25% is in the top ten. Sequencing input: blood. These receptors were taken from a man aged 25-40 years with Graves' hyperthyroidism that later progressed to Graves' ophthalmopathy. Each CDR3 is given with its conserved first and last residue. A D gene is named only where the DNA matches it firmly. Some rows have no size entry. The others give once, few or many, or a class for an expanded clone.

CDR3nt: TGTGCCAGCAGTTTCGAGGTGTACACTGAAGCTTTCTTT
CDR3aa: CASSFEVYTEAFF
v_gene: TRBV12-3/TRBV12-4
j_gene: TRBJ1-1
d_gene: .
abundance: many

CDR3nt: TGTGCCAGCAGTCCCCCACAGGGGCGCCGGTTTAATGAAAAACTGTTTTTT
CDR3aa: CASSPPQGRRFNEKLFF
v_gene: TRBV12-3/TRBV12-4
j_gene: TRBJ1-4
d_gene: TRBD1
abundance: many

CDR3nt: TGTGCCAGCAGTACTCGGGGGGGGATGACCTACAATGAGCAGTTCTTC
CDR3aa: CASSTRGGMTYNEQFF
v_gene: TRBV6-5
j_gene: TRBJ2-1
d_gene: TRBD2
abundance: .

CDR3nt: TGTGCCAGCAGTAGGACAGTGACCACCGGGGAGCTGTTTTTT
CDR3aa: CASSRTVTTGELFF
v_gene: TRBV12-3/TRBV12-4
j_gene: TRBJ2-2
d_gene: .
abundance: .

CDR3nt: TGTGCCAGCAGCCAAGCTGGGGTGAACACTGAAGCTTTCTTT
CDR3aa: CASSQAGVNTEAFF
v_gene: TRBV3-1
j_gene: TRBJ1-1
d_gene: .
abundance: many

CDR3nt: TGTGCCAGCTCACAGCAACAGGGAACGTCGAACAGGTACACTGAAGCTTTCTTT
CDR3aa: CASSQQQGTSNRYTEAFF
v_gene: TRBV12-3/TRBV12-4
j_gene: TRBJ1-1
d_gene: .
abundance: .

CDR3nt: TGTGCCAGCAGTGAACTTATCGGGTCCTACAATGAGCAGTTCTTC
CDR3aa: CASSELIGSYNEQFF
v_gene: TRBV6-1
j_gene: TRBJ2-1
d_gene: .
abundance: many

CDR3nt: TGTGCCAGCAGCGTAACCGGACAGATCTTTTTGAACGGGGAGCTGTTTTTT
CDR3aa: CASSVTGQIFLNGELFF
v_gene: TRBV9
j_gene: TRBJ2-2
d_gene: .
abundance: few

CDR3nt: TGTGCCACCAGTGGAGGGTCGAGCACTGAAGCTTTCTTT
CDR3aa: CATSGGSSTEAFF
v_gene: TRBV24-1
j_gene: TRBJ1-1
d_gene: .
abundance: many

CDR3nt: TGCAGTGCTACCCAGGGGGATATCTATGGCTACACCTTC
CDR3aa: CSATQGDIYGYTF
v_gene: TRBV20-1
j_gene: TRBJ1-2
d_gene: TRBD1
abundance: few

CDR3nt: TGCGCCAGCAGCTTGGAGTATCTGGGATCTGGGGCCAACGTCCTGACTTTC
CDR3aa: CASSLEYLGSGANVLTF
v_gene: TRBV5-1
j_gene: TRBJ2-6
d_gene: .
abundance: few

CDR3nt: TGTGCCAGCAGTGCCCGGGACAGGGGGCAGTTCGGTAACACCGGGGAGCTGTTTTTT
CDR3aa: CASSARDRGQFGNTGELFF
v_gene: TRBV6-1
j_gene: TRBJ2-2
d_gene: TRBD1
abundance: many

CDR3nt: TGCAGTGCCCGTAATTTGATCGTTAATGAGCAGTTCTTC
CDR3aa: CSARNLIVNEQFF
v_gene: TRBV20-1
j_gene: TRBJ2-1
d_gene: .
abundance: many

CDR3nt: TGCGCCAGCAGCCAACAGGGGGCAGACACCATATATTTT
CDR3aa: CASSQQGADTIYF
v_gene: TRBV4-1
j_gene: TRBJ1-3
d_gene: TRBD1
abundance: few

CDR3nt: TGTGCCAGCCCCCGGACACCCCCGAACACCGGGGAGCTGTTTTTT
CDR3aa: CASPRTPPNTGELFF
v_gene: TRBV7-2
j_gene: TRBJ2-2
d_gene: .
abundance: .

CDR3nt: TGTGCCAGCAGTTTGAGGACTAGCGACACCGGGGAGCTGTTTTTT
CDR3aa: CASSLRTSDTGELFF
v_gene: TRBV27
j_gene: TRBJ2-2
d_gene: TRBD2
abundance: .

CDR3nt: TGTGCCAGCAGTACCGGCGGAAACACTGAAGCTTTCTTT
CDR3aa: CASSTGGNTEAFF
v_gene: TRBV18
j_gene: TRBJ1-1
d_gene: .
abundance: many

CDR3nt: TGCGCCAGCAGCTTGGTTAGTCCGGGACAGGGGGGCTATGGCTACACCTTC
CDR3aa: CASSLVSPGQGGYGYTF
v_gene: TRBV5-1
j_gene: TRBJ1-2
d_gene: TRBD1
abundance: many

CDR3nt: TGCGCCAGCGGAGGCCAGACAGGGCATGGCTACACCTTC
CDR3aa: CASGGQTGHGYTF
v_gene: TRBV5-1
j_gene: TRBJ1-2
d_gene: TRBD1
abundance: many

CDR3nt: TGCGCCAGCAGCTTGGTACGGGGAGGGGGATTATATGGCTACACCTTC
CDR3aa: CASSLVRGGGLYGYTF
v_gene: TRBV5-1
j_gene: TRBJ1-2
d_gene: .
abundance: .

CDR3nt: TGTGCCGCACGGGGGAACCTTGGGGGTTATTCACCCCTCCACTTT
CDR3aa: CAARGNLGGYSPLHF
v_gene: TRBV3-1
j_gene: TRBJ1-6
d_gene: .
abundance: .

CDR3nt: TGTGCCAGCAGTTTATCCGGGGGGATGAACACTGAAGCTTTCTTT
CDR3aa: CASSLSGGMNTEAFF
v_gene: TRBV27
j_gene: TRBJ1-1
d_gene: .
abundance: many

CDR3nt: TGTGCCAGCAGCCAAAGGGGGTTGGTGGGCCAAGAGACCCAGTACTTC
CDR3aa: CASSQRGLVGQETQYF
v_gene: TRBV3-1
j_gene: TRBJ2-5
d_gene: .
abundance: few

CDR3nt: TGTGCCAGCAGTTACCAACTAAACACAGATACGCAGTATTTT
CDR3aa: CASSYQLNTDTQYF
v_gene: TRBV6-1
j_gene: TRBJ2-3
d_gene: .
abundance: many

CDR3nt: TGTGCCACCAGTGACCCCACTAGCGGGGGGTACGAGACCCAGTACTTC
CDR3aa: CATSDPTSGGYETQYF
v_gene: TRBV24-1
j_gene: TRBJ2-5
d_gene: TRBD2
abundance: .

CDR3nt: TGTGCCAGCACCACGACAGGGGGCCTCTACAATGAGCAGTTCTTC
CDR3aa: CASTTTGGLYNEQFF
v_gene: TRBV6-1
j_gene: TRBJ2-1
d_gene: TRBD1
abundance: few

CDR3nt: TGCGCCAGCAGCCAAGCCACGGCAGCCCCTAACTATGGCTACACCTTC
CDR3aa: CASSQATAAPNYGYTF
v_gene: TRBV4-1
j_gene: TRBJ1-2
d_gene: .
abundance: few

CDR3nt: TGTGCCAGCAGTTTAGAAGGGGTGGGTTCACCCCTCCACTTT
CDR3aa: CASSLEGVGSPLHF
v_gene: TRBV28
j_gene: TRBJ1-6
d_gene: .
abundance: few

CDR3nt: TGTGCCAGCAGTTCCAGGGTAGGGGAGCAGTACTTC
CDR3aa: CASSSRVGEQYF
v_gene: TRBV28
j_gene: TRBJ2-7
d_gene: .
abundance: few

CDR3nt: TGCAGTGCTAGAGATTTTGGACTAGCGAGGAATGAGCAGTTCTTC
CDR3aa: CSARDFGLARNEQFF
v_gene: TRBV20-1
j_gene: TRBJ2-1
d_gene: TRBD2
abundance: few

CDR3nt: TGTGCCAGCAGGACCACAGGGGGCGCTTGGCCAACCATCTATGGCTACACCTTC
CDR3aa: CASRTTGGAWPTIYGYTF
v_gene: TRBV6-1
j_gene: TRBJ1-2
d_gene: TRBD1
abundance: .

CDR3nt: TGCAGCGCTACACAGGTTAGCTCCTACAATGAGCAGTTCTTC
CDR3aa: CSATQVSSYNEQFF
v_gene: TRBV29-1
j_gene: TRBJ2-1
d_gene: .
abundance: many

CDR3nt: TGCGCCAGCAGCTTGGTCACAGGGATTAGACTTGACTATGGCTACACCTTC
CDR3aa: CASSLVTGIRLDYGYTF
v_gene: TRBV5-1
j_gene: TRBJ1-2
d_gene: .
abundance: few

CDR3nt: TGTGCCAGCCGGACAGGGTCAACTGGAAACACCATATATTTT
CDR3aa: CASRTGSTGNTIYF
v_gene: TRBV19
j_gene: TRBJ1-3
d_gene: TRBD1
abundance: .

CDR3nt: TGTGCCAGCAGCCCTGGGACTAGCGCAAACATTCAGTACTTC
CDR3aa: CASSPGTSANIQYF
v_gene: TRBV3-1
j_gene: TRBJ2-4
d_gene: TRBD2
abundance: many

CDR3nt: TGCGCCAGCAGCCCAACAGGGACATGGTGGAGTTACAATGAGCAGTTCTTC
CDR3aa: CASSPTGTWWSYNEQFF
v_gene: TRBV5-1
j_gene: TRBJ2-1
d_gene: .
abundance: .

CDR3nt: TGTGCCAGCAGCGTGAGTCTGGCAGGGGAGACCCAGTACTTC
CDR3aa: CASSVSLAGETQYF
v_gene: TRBV11-2
j_gene: TRBJ2-5
d_gene: .
abundance: few

CDR3nt: TGTGCCAGCAGTGTACAGGAGAACACCGGGGAGCTGTTTTTT
CDR3aa: CASSVQENTGELFF
v_gene: TRBV6-1
j_gene: TRBJ2-2
d_gene: .
abundance: .

CDR3nt: TGTGCCAGCAGTGACACCAGGGACAATGAGCAGTTCTTC
CDR3aa: CASSDTRDNEQFF
v_gene: TRBV2
j_gene: TRBJ2-1
d_gene: .
abundance: .

CDR3nt: TGTGCCAGCAAGCGAGGGACCGGGCGTGTTGATACGCAGTATTTT
CDR3aa: CASKRGTGRVDTQYF
v_gene: TRBV28
j_gene: TRBJ2-3
d_gene: .
abundance: .

CDR3nt: TGTGCCAGCAGTAGTCAGGGGGGGCTGGGCATTCAGTACTTC
CDR3aa: CASSSQGGLGIQYF
v_gene: TRBV9
j_gene: TRBJ2-4
d_gene: .
abundance: few

CDR3nt: TGTGCCAGCAGCCAAACCCCGACGCAGGCGGATACGCAGTATTTT
CDR3aa: CASSQTPTQADTQYF
v_gene: TRBV4-2
j_gene: TRBJ2-3
d_gene: .
abundance: .

CDR3nt: TGCGCCAGCAACCCCAGGGCAGGGGGCTACGAGCAGTACTTC
CDR3aa: CASNPRAGGYEQYF
v_gene: TRBV5-1
j_gene: TRBJ2-7
d_gene: TRBD1
abundance: .

CDR3nt: TGTGCCTGGAGTCCACAAATCACAGATACGCAGTATTTT
CDR3aa: CAWSPQITDTQYF
v_gene: TRBV30
j_gene: TRBJ2-3
d_gene: .
abundance: many

CDR3nt: TGCGCCAGCAGCAGGGGGAGCGTTGGGACCGGGGAGCTGTTTTTT
CDR3aa: CASSRGSVGTGELFF
v_gene: TRBV5-1
j_gene: TRBJ2-2
d_gene: .
abundance: few

CDR3nt: TGTGCCTGGGGGTCCGGCGGGGGTGAGACCCAGTACTTC
CDR3aa: CAWGSGGGETQYF
v_gene: TRBV30
j_gene: TRBJ2-5
d_gene: TRBD2
abundance: many

CDR3nt: TGTGCCAGCAGCCCGATCCGGGAGGCTAGCGGGCGGAGCTCCTACGAGCAGTACTTC
CDR3aa: CASSPIREASGRSSYEQYF
v_gene: TRBV5-4
j_gene: TRBJ2-7
d_gene: TRBD2
abundance: few

CDR3nt: TGTGCCAGCTCTAACAGCCTCTCCTACGAGCAGTACTTC
CDR3aa: CASSNSLSYEQYF
v_gene: TRBV7-6
j_gene: TRBJ2-7
d_gene: .
abundance: many